Below, 24 T cell receptor beta chains from the same sample are listed, as sequenced in a study of T cells expressing NK-cell markers. TCRdb reprocessed the 5' RACE reads, with one entry per CDR3 protein and no DNA. This sample's table reports 8,000 or so distinct CDR3 sequences. Sequencing was carried out using blood T cells: a sorted CD56 or NKG2C T cell subset, CD4+ or CD8+ T cells, or bulk PBMC T cells (not recorded which). These receptors came from a man between 18 and 69 years old in good health.

The genes are TRBV5-1 and TRBJ2-7. The length of the CDR3 is 15 residues. CDR1 and CDR2 (germline): SGHRS, YFSETQ. The CDR3 is CASSLPQGFDDEQYF.

This chain links TRBV29-1 with TRBJ2-7; the D gene TCRdb calls, TRBD1, cannot be checked with no DNA. Per germline, CDR1 SQVTM and CDR2 ANQGSEA. CDR3 length: 14 residues. The CDR3: CSVTRGSPSYEQYF.

This chain joins TRBV6-1 and TRBJ2-1. There are 15 residues in the CDR3. Germline V CDR1 and CDR2: MNHNS, SASEGT. The CDR3 loop reads CASSADPEAYNEQFF.

The chain employs TRBV6-4 and TRBJ2-2; without DNA, the TCRdb call of TRBD1 cannot be checked. CDR1 and CDR2 (germline): MRHNA, SNTAGT. There are 13 residues in the CDR3. CDR3 residues: CASSLSGTGELFF.

The rearrangement uses TRBV7-6 and TRBJ2-7; TCRdb names TRBD1, which stays unverified in the absence of DNA. The CDR3 sequence is 14 residues long. The germline CDR1 and CDR2 sequences are SGHVS and FNYEAQ. The CDR3 is CASSPREANYEQYF.

The J gene is TRBJ1-1, the V gene TRBV7-9; TCRdb's D call of TRBD1 is untestable without DNA. The CDR3 has 14 amino acids. Looked up from germline, CDR1 is SEHNR and CDR2 is FQNEAQ (reference sequence). This CDR3 is CASSPIWGATEAFF.

V gene TRBV20-1 combines with J gene TRBJ2-1; absent DNA, TCRdb's TRBD1 call cannot be checked. CDR3 length: 15 residues. The germline V gene has CDR1 DFQATT and CDR2 SNEGSKA (reference sequence). CDR3 loop: CSAPPGAGGPNEQFF.

This chain connects TRBV20-1 to TRBJ2-2; TCRdb names TRBD2, which stays unverified in the absence of DNA. This CDR3 has 17 residues. Germline CDR1 reads DFQATT; CDR2 reads SNEGSKA (reference sequence). This CDR3 reads CSARDGSSGENTGELFF.

V gene TRBV27 combines with J gene TRBJ1-1; TCRdb's assignment of TRBD1 cannot be checked, as there is no DNA. There are 16 residues in the CDR3. CDR1 is MNHEY and CDR2 is SMNVEV in the germline V gene (reference sequence). The CDR3 here is CASSLKKGGVNTEAFF.

The V gene is TRBV7-2, the J gene TRBJ2-7; the D call of TRBD1 rests on TCRdb alone, since no DNA is present to check it. CDR3 length: 13 amino acids. Germline values: CDR1 SGHTA, CDR2 FQGNSA. This chain's CDR3 is CASSTDIYYEQYF.

The chain combines TRBV20-1 with TRBJ2-7; the TCRdb call, TRBD1, lacks DNA for checking. The germline V gene has CDR1 DFQATT and CDR2 SNEGSKA (reference sequence). The CDR3 has 12 residues. CDR3 amino acids: CSASDREWEQYF.

This rearrangement joins TRBV5-8 to TRBJ1-2; TCRdb gives TRBD1 as the D gene, but with no DNA this cannot be confirmed. The CDR3 has 13 residues. Germline V gives CDR1 SGHTS, CDR2 YDEGEE. CDR3: CASSPQDRYGYTF.

This clonotype is labeled medium-sized (0.01 to 0.1%) based on frequency. The V call is TRBV29-1, the J call TRBJ2-5; checking the TCRdb D call of TRBD2 is not possible without DNA. CDR1 and CDR2 (germline): SQVTM, ANQGSEA. The CDR3 is 18 residues long. The CDR3 sequence: CSVVATLAGGGPQETQYF.

The chain carries TRBV9 and TRBJ1-2. Per the germline V gene, CDR1 is SGDLS and CDR2 is YYNGEE. This CDR3 comprises 16 residues. CDR3 region: CASSPPEGVFGYGYTF.

This CDR3 reads CASSSGGGTDTQYF. The V and J genes are TRBV7-2 and TRBJ2-3; the TRBD2 assignment by TCRdb is unverifiable without DNA. The germline V gene encodes CDR1 SGHTA and CDR2 FQGNSA. There are 14 residues in the CDR3.

The gene calls are TRBV20-1 and TRBJ2-3; with no DNA, the TCRdb D assignment of TRBD1 cannot be verified. This CDR3 contains 16 residues. Germline CDR1 DFQATT, CDR2 SNEGSKA (reference sequence). CDR3 region: CSARDARGGDTDTQYF.

V is TRBV7-6 and J is TRBJ2-1; TCRdb outputs TRBD1, but without DNA this stays unchecked. Germline V lookup: CDR1 SGHVS, CDR2 FNYEAQ. This CDR3 is built from 15 residues. The CDR3 loop reads CASSSSGDGYNEQFF.

This chain links TRBV6-5 with TRBJ2-1; as DNA is missing, the TRBD1 call by TCRdb cannot be tested. CDR1 MNHEY and CDR2 SVGAGI come from the germline V gene. The CDR3 runs 14 residues. The CDR3 sequence is CASSSGADYNEQFF.

This chain joins TRBV19 and TRBJ1-1. The CDR3 has 16 amino acids. Germline CDR1 is LNHDA and CDR2 is SQIVND (reference sequence). The CDR3 is CASSIGRWVVNTEAFF. Together with reference TRBV19 and TRBJ1-1, the CDR3 gives the full variable domain: DGGITQSPKYLFRKEGQNVTLSCEQNLNHDAMYWYRQDPGQGLRLIYYSQIVNDFQKGDIAEGYSVSREKKESFPLTVTSAQKNPTAFYLCASSIGRWVVNTEAFFGQGTRLTVV.

This clonotype is called medium-sized (0.01 to 0.1%) based on its frequency. The rearrangement links TRBV20-1 to TRBJ1-1; absent DNA, TCRdb's TRBD1 call cannot be checked. In germline, CDR1 is DFQATT, CDR2 SNEGSKA (reference sequence). The CDR3 runs 13 residues. CDR3 sequence reads: CSARGGADTEAFF.

J is TRBJ1-2 and V is TRBV6-2 or TRBV6-3; TCRdb indicates TRBD1, and absent DNA this call remains unverified. The germline V gene has CDR1 MNHEY and CDR2 SVGEGT. The CDR3 consists of 16 residues. The CDR3 sequence: CASSYAGTGGNYGYTF.

The J gene is TRBJ2-6, the V gene TRBV15; absent DNA, TCRdb's TRBD1 call cannot be checked. Germline loops: CDR1 LNHNV, CDR2 YYDKDF (reference sequence). The CDR3 loop spans 16 amino acids. The CDR3 protein is CATSSHTGVGANVLTF.

The chain employs TRBV6-5 and TRBJ2-3; the D call of TRBD1 rests on TCRdb alone, since no DNA is present to check it. The CDR3 runs to 15 residues. In germline, CDR1 is MNHEY, CDR2 SVGAGI. Here the CDR3 reads CASTWGGQGSDTQYF.

This CDR3 reads CASSQDLGGTTEAFF. The rearrangement links TRBV4-2 to TRBJ1-1. This CDR3 has 15 amino acids. The germline V gene encodes CDR1 LGHNA and CDR2 YNFKEQ.